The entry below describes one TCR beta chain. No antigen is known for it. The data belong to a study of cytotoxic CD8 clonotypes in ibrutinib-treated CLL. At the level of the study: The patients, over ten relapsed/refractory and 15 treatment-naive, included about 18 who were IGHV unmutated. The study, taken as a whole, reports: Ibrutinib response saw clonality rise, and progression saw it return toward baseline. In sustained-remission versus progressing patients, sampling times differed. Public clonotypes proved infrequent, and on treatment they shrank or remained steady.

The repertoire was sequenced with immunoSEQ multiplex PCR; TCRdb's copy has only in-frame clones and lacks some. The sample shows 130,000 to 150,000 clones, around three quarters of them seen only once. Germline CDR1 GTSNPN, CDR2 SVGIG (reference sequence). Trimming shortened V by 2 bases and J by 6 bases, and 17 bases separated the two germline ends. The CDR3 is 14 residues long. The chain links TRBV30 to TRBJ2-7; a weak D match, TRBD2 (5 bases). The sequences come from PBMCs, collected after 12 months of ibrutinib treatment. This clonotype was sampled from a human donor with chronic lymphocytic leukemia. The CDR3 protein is CAWSLGVHLSEQYF. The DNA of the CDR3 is TGTGCCTGGAGTTTGGGAGTTCACCTTTCCGAGCAGTACTTC.